This passage covers 6 T cell receptor beta chains from one sample sequenced in a study of prognosis after radiotherapy for stage I lung cancer. TCR beta CDR3 amplification from genomic DNA was performed by two-round multiplex PCR. First-round PCR, the initial amplification, used primers specific to each TRBV and TRBJ gene. One entry per CDR3 protein results from TCRdb running MiXCR on the multiplex PCR reads. The sample has over 10,000 distinct CDR3 sequences; roughly 50% are singletons. The sample here was PBMCs, taken before or after stereotactic body radiation therapy (not recorded which). These receptors were obtained from a donor aged 50 or older with non-small cell lung cancer.

The V gene is TRBV20-1, the J gene TRBJ2-3; 7 bases map to TRBD2. From germline, CDR1 is DFQATT and CDR2 SNEGSKA (reference sequence). Trimming at V came to 0 bases and at J to 1 base, leaving 4 bases not matched to a gene. The CDR3 is made up of 15 amino acids. The CDR3 sequence is CSARDRGERTDTQYF. The CDR3 DNA reads as TGCAGTGCTAGAGATCGGGGGGAACGCACAGATACGCAGTATTTT.

This clonotype was observed many times. This chain uses TRBV5-6 with TRBJ1-1; D is undetermined. This CDR3 has 13 residues. CDR1 is SGHDT, CDR2 YYEEEE, per germline. V gave up 2 bases and J gave up 7 bases, with 12 bases separating them. This CDR3 is CASSFSTVDEAFF. CDR3 in DNA: TGTGCCAGCAGCTTTTCGACCGTTGATGAAGCTTTCTTT. The full variable domain, rest sourced from reference TRBV5-6 and TRBJ1-1, is DAGVTQSPTHLIKTRGQQVTLRCSPKSGHDTVSWYQQALGQGPQFIFQYYEEEERQRGNFPDRFSGHQFPNYSSELNVNALLLGDSALYLCASSFSTVDEAFFGQGTRLTVV.

The chain recombines TRBV6-5 with TRBJ1-5; no reliable D call. Germline V gene data show CDR1 as MNHEY and CDR2 as SVGAGI. The CDR3 contains 11 residues. V was cut by 0 bases and J by 7 bases, with 1 base left in between. The CDR3 is CASSYSQPQHF. The CDR3, as DNA: TGTGCCAGCAGTTACTCCCAGCCCCAGCATTTT.

Concerning this clonotype itself: A read error is likely here: a far larger clone is one base away. V is TRBV20-1 and J is TRBJ2-7; D is undetermined. V dropped 5 bases and J dropped 7 bases, with 15 bases sitting between them. CDR1 DFQATT and CDR2 SNEGSKA come from the germline V gene (reference sequence). This CDR3 is built from 12 residues. The CDR3 DNA reads TGCAGTGCTGGTTTTCTCGACAATGAGCAGTACTTC. Translation: CSAGFLDNEQYF.

V and J are TRBV11-3 and TRBJ2-3; 8 bases map to TRBD1. CDR1 and CDR2 from the germline V gene are SGHNT and YENEEA. V trimming: 0 bases; J trimming: 3 bases; junction bases outside the gene matches: 8. The CDR3 runs to 17 residues. CDR3 bases: TGTGCCAGCAGCTTAGATCGGACAGGGTACCCAACAGATACGCAGTATTTT. Protein: CASSLDRTGYPTDTQYF.

In the case of this clonotype: This may come from a read error, since a much larger clone is one base off. This chain connects TRBV29-1 to TRBJ1-1; D remains unclear. Germline loops: CDR1 SQVTM, CDR2 ANQGSEA. CDR3 length equals 15 residues. Trimming removed 1 base at V and 4 bases at J, with 16 bases between. The CDR3 reads CSVEVLMGKGTEAFF. The CDR3 region has the DNA TGCAGCGTTGAAGTCCTGATGGGCAAGGGCACTGAAGCTTTCTTT. Looking up the rest from reference TRBV29-1 and TRBJ1-1 gives the full variable domain: SAVISQKPSRDICQRGTSLTIQCQVDSQVTMMFWYRQQPGQSLTLIATANQGSEATYESGFVIDKFPISRPNLTFSTLTVSNMSPEDSSIYLCSVEVLMGKGTEAFFGQGTRLTVV.